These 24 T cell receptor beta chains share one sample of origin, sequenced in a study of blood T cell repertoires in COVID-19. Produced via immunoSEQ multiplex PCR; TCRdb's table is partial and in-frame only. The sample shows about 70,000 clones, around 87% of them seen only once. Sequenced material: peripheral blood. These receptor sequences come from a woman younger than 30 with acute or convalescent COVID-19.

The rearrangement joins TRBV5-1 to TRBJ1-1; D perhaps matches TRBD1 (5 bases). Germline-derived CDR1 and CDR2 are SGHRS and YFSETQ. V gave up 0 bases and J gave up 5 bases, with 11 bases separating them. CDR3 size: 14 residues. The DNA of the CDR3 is TGCGCCAGCAGCTTGGCAGGGAGGAAAACTGAAGCTTTCTTT. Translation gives CASSLAGRKTEAFF. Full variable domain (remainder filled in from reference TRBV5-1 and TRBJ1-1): KAGVTQTPRYLIKTRGQQVTLSCSPISGHRSVSWYQQTPGQGLQFLFEYFSETQRNKGNFPGRFSGRQFSNSRSEMNVSTLELGDSALYLCASSLAGRKTEAFFGQGTRLTVV.

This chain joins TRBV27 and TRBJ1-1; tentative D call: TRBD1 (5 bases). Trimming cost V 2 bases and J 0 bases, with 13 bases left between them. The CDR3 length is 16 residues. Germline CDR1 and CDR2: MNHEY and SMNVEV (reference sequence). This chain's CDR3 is CASSLASTDLNTEAFF. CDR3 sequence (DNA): TGTGCCAGCAGTTTAGCCTCGACAGACCTGAACACTGAAGCTTTCTTT.

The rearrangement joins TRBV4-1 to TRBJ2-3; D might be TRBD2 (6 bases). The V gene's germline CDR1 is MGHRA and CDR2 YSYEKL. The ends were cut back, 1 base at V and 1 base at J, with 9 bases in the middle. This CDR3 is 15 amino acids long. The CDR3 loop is CASSQVSSGTDTQYF. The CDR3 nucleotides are TGCGCCAGCAGCCAAGTGTCTAGCGGCACAGATACGCAGTATTTT.

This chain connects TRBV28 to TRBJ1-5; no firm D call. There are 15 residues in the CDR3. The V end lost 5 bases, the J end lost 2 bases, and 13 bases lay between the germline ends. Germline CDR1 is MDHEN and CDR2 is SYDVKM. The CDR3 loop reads CASSPDGLRNQPQHF. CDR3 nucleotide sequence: TGTGCCAGCAGTCCGGACGGACTCCGCAATCAGCCCCAGCATTTT.

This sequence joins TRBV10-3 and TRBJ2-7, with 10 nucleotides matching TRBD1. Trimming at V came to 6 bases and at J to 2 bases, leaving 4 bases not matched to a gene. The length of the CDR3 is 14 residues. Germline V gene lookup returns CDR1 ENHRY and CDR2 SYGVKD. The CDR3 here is CAISGQGEAYEQYF. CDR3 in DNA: TGTGCCATCAGCGGACAGGGGGAAGCCTACGAGCAGTACTTC.

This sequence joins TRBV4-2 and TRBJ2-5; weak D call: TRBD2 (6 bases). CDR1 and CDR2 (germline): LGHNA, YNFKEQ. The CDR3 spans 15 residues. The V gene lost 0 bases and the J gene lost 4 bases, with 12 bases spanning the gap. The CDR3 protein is CASSQDRGAVETQYF. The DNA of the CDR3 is TGTGCCAGCAGCCAAGATCGCGGGGCGGTAGAGACCCAGTACTTC.

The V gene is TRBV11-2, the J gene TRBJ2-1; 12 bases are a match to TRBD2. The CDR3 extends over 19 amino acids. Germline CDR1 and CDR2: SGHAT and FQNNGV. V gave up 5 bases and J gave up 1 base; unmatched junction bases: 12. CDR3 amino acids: CASSQRGGLAGGSYNEQFF. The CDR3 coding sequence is TGTGCCAGCAGCCAAAGGGGGGGGCTAGCGGGAGGGTCCTACAATGAGCAGTTCTTC.

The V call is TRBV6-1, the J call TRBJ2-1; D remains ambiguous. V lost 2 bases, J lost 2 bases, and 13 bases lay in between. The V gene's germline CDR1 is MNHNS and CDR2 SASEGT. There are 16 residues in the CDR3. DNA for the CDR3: TGTGCCAGCAGTGAAAAGCAGGCTGTCGCCTACAATGAGCAGTTCTTC. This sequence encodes CASSEKQAVAYNEQFF.

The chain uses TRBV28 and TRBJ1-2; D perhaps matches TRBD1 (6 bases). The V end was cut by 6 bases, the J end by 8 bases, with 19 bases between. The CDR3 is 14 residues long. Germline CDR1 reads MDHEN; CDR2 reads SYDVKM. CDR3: CASRYRGAERGYTF. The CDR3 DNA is TGTGCCAGCAGATACCGGGGGGCTGAGAGGGGCTACACCTTC.

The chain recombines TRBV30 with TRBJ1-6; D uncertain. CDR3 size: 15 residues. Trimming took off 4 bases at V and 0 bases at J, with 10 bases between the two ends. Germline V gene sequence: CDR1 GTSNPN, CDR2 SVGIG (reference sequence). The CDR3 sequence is CAWTHGGSYNSPLHF. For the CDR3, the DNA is TGTGCCTGGACGCACGGCGGCTCCTATAATTCACCCCTCCACTTT.

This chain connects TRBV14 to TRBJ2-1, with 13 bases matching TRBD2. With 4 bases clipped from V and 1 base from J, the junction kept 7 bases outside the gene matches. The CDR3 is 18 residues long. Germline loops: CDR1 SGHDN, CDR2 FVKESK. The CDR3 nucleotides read TGTGCCAGCAGCCCGACTAGCGGGAGGAGGGTATCCTACAATGAGCAGTTCTTC. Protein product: CASSPTSGRRVSYNEQFF.

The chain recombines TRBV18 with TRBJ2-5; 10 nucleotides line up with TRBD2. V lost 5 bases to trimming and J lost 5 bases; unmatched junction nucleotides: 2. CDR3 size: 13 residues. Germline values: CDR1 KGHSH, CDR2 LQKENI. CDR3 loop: CASSRAGGETQYF. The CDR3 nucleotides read TGTGCCAGCTCAAGAGCGGGAGGGGAGACCCAGTACTTC.

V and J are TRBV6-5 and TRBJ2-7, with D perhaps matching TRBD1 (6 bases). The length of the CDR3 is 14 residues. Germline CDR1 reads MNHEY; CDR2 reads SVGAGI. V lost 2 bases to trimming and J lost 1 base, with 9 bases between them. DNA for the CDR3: TGTGCCAGCAGTTACCGCAGGGGTTCCTACGAGCAGTACTTC. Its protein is CASSYRRGSYEQYF.

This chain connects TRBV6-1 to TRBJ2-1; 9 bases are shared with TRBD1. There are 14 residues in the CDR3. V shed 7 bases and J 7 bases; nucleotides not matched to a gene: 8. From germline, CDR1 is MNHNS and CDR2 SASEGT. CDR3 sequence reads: CASMVQGALNEQFF. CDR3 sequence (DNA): TGTGCCAGCATGGTACAGGGGGCGCTTAATGAGCAGTTCTTC.

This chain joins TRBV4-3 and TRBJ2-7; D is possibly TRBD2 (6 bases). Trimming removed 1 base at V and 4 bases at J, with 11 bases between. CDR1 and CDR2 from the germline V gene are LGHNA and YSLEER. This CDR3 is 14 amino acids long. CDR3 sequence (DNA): TGCGCCAGCAGCCAAGGGAGGGCGGGATACGAGCAGTACTTC. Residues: CASSQGRAGYEQYF.

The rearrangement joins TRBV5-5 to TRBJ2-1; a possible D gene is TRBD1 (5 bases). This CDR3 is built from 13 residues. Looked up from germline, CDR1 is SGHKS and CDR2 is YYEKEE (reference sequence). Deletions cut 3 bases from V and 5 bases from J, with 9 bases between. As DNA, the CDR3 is TGTGCCAGCAGCTGGAGCAGGGACAATGAGCAGTTCTTC. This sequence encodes CASSWSRDNEQFF. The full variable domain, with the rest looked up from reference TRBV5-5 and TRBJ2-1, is DAGVTQSPTHLIKTRGQQVTLRCSPISGHKSVSWYQQVLGQGPQFIFQYYEKEERGRGNFPDRFSARQFPNYSSELNVNALLLGDSALYLCASSWSRDNEQFFGPGTRLTVL.

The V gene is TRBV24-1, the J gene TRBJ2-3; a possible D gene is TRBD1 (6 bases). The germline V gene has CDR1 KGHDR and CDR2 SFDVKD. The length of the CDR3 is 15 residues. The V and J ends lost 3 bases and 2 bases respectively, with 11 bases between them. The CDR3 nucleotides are TGTGCCACCAGTGATCTAAGGGACACCACAGATACGCAGTATTTT. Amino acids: CATSDLRDTTDTQYF.

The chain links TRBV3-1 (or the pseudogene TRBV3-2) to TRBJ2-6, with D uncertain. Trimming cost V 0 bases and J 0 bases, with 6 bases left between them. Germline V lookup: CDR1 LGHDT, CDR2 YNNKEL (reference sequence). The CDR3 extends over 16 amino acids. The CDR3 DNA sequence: TGTGCCAGCAGCCAAGAGACAATCTCTGGGGCCAACGTCCTGACTTTC. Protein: CASSQETISGANVLTF.

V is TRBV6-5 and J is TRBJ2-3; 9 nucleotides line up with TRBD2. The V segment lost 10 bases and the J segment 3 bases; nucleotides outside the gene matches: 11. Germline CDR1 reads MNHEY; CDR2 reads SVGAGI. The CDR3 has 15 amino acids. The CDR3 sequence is CATGAGGLRTDTQYF. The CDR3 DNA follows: TGTGCCACCGGGGCGGGAGGGCTCAGAACAGATACGCAGTATTTT.

The chain's CDR3 is CASSRQGGGNEKLFF. In nucleotides, the CDR3 is TGTGCCAGCAGCCGACAGGGAGGAGGCAATGAAAAACTGTTTTTT. The rearrangement joins TRBV6-2 or TRBV6-3 to TRBJ1-4; 7 bases are shared with TRBD1. CDR3 length: 15 amino acids. J was trimmed by 5 bases and V by 6 bases; bases with no gene match: 9. Germline V gene lookup returns CDR1 MNHEY and CDR2 SVGEGT.

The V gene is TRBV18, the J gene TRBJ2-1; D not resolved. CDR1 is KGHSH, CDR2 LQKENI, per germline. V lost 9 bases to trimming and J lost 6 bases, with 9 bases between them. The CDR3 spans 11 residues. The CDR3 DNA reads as TGTGCCAGTTCGACAACCAATGAGCAGTTCTTC. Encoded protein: CASSTTNEQFF.

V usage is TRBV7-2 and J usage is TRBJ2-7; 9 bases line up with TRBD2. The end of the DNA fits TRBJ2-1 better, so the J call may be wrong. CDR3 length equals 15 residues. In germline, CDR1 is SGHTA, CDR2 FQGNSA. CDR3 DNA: TGTGCCAGCAGCTTTGGACTAGCGAAATCCAATGAGCAGTTCTTC. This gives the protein CASSFGLAKSNEQFF.

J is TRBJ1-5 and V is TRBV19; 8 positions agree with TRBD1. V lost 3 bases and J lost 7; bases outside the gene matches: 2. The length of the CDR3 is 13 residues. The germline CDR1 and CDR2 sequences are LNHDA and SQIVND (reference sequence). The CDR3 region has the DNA TGTGCCAGTAGTATCAGGGACAGGCAGCCCCAGCATTTT. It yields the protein CASSIRDRQPQHF. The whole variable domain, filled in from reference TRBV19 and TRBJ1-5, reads DGGITQSPKYLFRKEGQNVTLSCEQNLNHDAMYWYRQDPGQGLRLIYYSQIVNDFQKGDIAEGYSVSREKKESFPLTVTSAQKNPTAFYLCASSIRDRQPQHFGDGTRLSIL.

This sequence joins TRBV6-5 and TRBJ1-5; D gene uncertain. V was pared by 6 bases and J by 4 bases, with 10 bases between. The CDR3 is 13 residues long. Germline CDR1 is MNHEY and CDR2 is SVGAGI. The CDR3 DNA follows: TGTGCCAGCAGCTCTATCTGGAATCAGCCCCAGCATTTT. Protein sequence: CASSSIWNQPQHF.